These 19 T cell receptor beta chains were all obtained from the same sample, sequenced in a study of shared clonotypes between healthy human individuals. Profiled with immunoSEQ multiplex PCR; TCRdb holds only in-frame clones, not every one. The sample includes approximately 2,000,000 clones, 85% to 95% of them seen just once. Input material: naive CD4+ T cells from PBMCs. The subset: CD45RA+ positively selected. The source of these receptors is a man younger than 30 in good health. Some clones in this sample may be carry-over from other donors' samples.

The rearrangement links TRBV5-1 to TRBJ2-7; TRBD1 matches 9 bases. The germline CDR1 and CDR2 sequences are SGHRS and YFSETQ. CDR3 size: 15 residues. The trim removed 4 bases at V and 3 bases at J, leaving 8 bases unmatched. The CDR3 sequence is CASSLPGTGIYEQYF. CDR3 DNA: TGCGCCAGCAGCCTCCCCGGGACAGGGATCTACGAGCAGTACTTC.

The rearrangement links TRBV30 to TRBJ2-2, with D tentatively TRBD1 (5 bases). Trimming left V 0 bases short and J 7 bases short, with 12 bases between. The length of the CDR3 is 14 residues. Germline loops: CDR1 GTSNPN, CDR2 SVGIG (reference sequence). The CDR3 bases are TGTGCCTGGAGTGTATTGGGGCTGGGCGGGGAGCTGTTTTTT. This translates into CAWSVLGLGGELFF.

The J gene is TRBJ2-7, the V gene TRBV28; D possibly matches TRBD1 or TRBD2 (7 bases each). Trimming left V 1 base short and J 6 bases short, with 16 bases between. This CDR3 has 15 residues. Germline CDR1 reads MDHEN; CDR2 reads SYDVKM. The CDR3 is CASSLFPGGGREQYF. CDR3 nucleotides: TGTGCCAGCAGTTTATTCCCAGGGGGAGGGCGCGAGCAGTACTTC.

The chain joins TRBV5-4 to TRBJ2-3; TRBD2 aligns across 13 bases. With V trimmed by 4 bases and J by 0 bases, 8 bases remained unmatched. The CDR3 length is 18 residues. Germline lookup yields CDR1 SGHNT and CDR2 YYREEE (reference sequence). The CDR3 DNA reads as TGTGCCAGCAGCCCTGGGACTAGCGGGATACTTAGCACAGATACGCAGTATTTT. It is translated as CASSPGTSGILSTDTQYF.

Comments on this clone: The same CDR3 is also encoded by other DNA sequences in this sample. The genes are TRBV7-2 and TRBJ1-2, with D possibly matching TRBD1 (6 bases). The CDR3 has 13 residues. V dropped 4 bases and J dropped 3 bases, with 9 bases sitting between them. Germline-derived CDR1 and CDR2 are SGHTA and FQGNSA. The CDR3 DNA is TGTGCCAGCAGCTCCCAGGGGTACTATGGCTACACCTTC. Translation gives CASSSQGYYGYTF.

The rearrangement joins TRBV4-2 to TRBJ2-1, with 10 bases lining up with TRBD2. The CDR3 runs to 16 residues. V was pared by 3 bases and J by 9 bases, with 11 bases of the junction left unmatched. Germline V gene data show CDR1 as LGHNA and CDR2 as YNFKEQ. For the CDR3, the DNA is TGTGCCAGCAGCCAGACCCTGAGCGGGAGGGTCCTTGAGCAGTTCTTC. Its protein product is CASSQTLSGRVLEQFF.

The V gene is TRBV4-3, the J gene TRBJ2-6; 7 bases are a match to TRBD1. V shed 2 bases, J shed 1 base, and the junction held 11 bases outside the gene matches. Germline-derived CDR1 and CDR2 are LGHNA and YSLEER. There are 19 residues in the CDR3. The CDR3 spells CASSQIRGQSYSGANVLTF. CDR3 sequence (DNA): TGCGCCAGCAGCCAAATCAGGGGACAGTCCTATTCTGGGGCCAACGTCCTGACTTTC.

The CDR3 region is CASSLTGAGGNTIYF. In nucleotides, the CDR3 is TGTGCCAGCAGCTTGACAGGGGCAGGTGGAAACACCATATATTTT. This rearrangement joins TRBV7-3 to TRBJ1-3; 8 positions match TRBD1. Germline assignment: CDR1 SGHTA and CDR2 FQGTGA. The CDR3 has 15 residues. V shed 3 bases and J 3 bases; nucleotides not matched to a gene: 4.

This chain uses TRBV7-2 with TRBJ2-1; no reliable D call. Germline V gene data show CDR1 as SGHTA and CDR2 as FQGNSA. Trimming took 4 bases from V and 6 from J, leaving 13 bases between them. The CDR3 length is 14 residues. As DNA, the CDR3 is TGTGCCAGCAGCTCCCCCATGGCCCTCAATGAGCAGTTCTTC. It encodes CASSSPMALNEQFF. Using reference TRBV7-2 and TRBJ2-1 for the parts outside the CDR3, the full variable domain is GAGVSQSPSNKVTEKGKDVELRCDPISGHTALYWYRQSLGQGLEFLIYFQGNSAPDKSGLPSDRFSAERTGGSVSTLTIQRTQQEDSAVYLCASSSPMALNEQFFGPGTRLTVL.

The chain combines TRBV6-1 with TRBJ1-1; D ambiguous. The V and J ends lost 7 bases and 0 bases respectively, with 9 bases between them. Germline CDR1 and CDR2: MNHNS and SASEGT. This CDR3 contains 13 residues. CDR3 nucleotide sequence: TGTGCCAGCACCTGGATCATGAACACTGAAGCTTTCTTT. Translation: CASTWIMNTEAFF.

The V and J genes are TRBV28 and TRBJ2-6; 9 nucleotides line up with TRBD1. CDR3 length: 16 amino acids. Germline CDR1 is MDHEN and CDR2 is SYDVKM. The trim removed 6 bases at V and 2 bases at J, leaving 5 bases unmatched. The DNA of the CDR3 is TGTGCCAGCAGCAAACAGGGGGCGCCTGGGGCCAACGTCCTGACTTTC. It is translated as CASSKQGAPGANVLTF.

The gene calls are TRBV18 and TRBJ1-3; no clear D. This CDR3 comprises 16 residues. CDR1 and CDR2 (germline): KGHSH, LQKENI. V was clipped by 3 bases and J by 8 bases, with 20 bases between them. Here the CDR3 reads CASSPRHLVLLDTIYF. CDR3 nucleotides: TGTGCCAGCTCACCCCGCCATCTTGTTCTATTGGACACCATATATTTT.

The rearrangement uses TRBV18 and TRBJ2-1, with D perhaps given as TRBD1 or TRBD2 (5 bases each). The CDR3 extends over 14 amino acids. Germline V CDR1 and CDR2: KGHSH, LQKENI. The V end was cut by 3 bases, the J end by 7 bases, with 13 bases between. The DNA for the CDR3 is TGTGCCAGCTCACCGGGACCCCCGCGGAATGAGCAGTTCTTC. Translated: CASSPGPPRNEQFF.

The chain employs TRBV5-1 and TRBJ2-3; 13 positions match TRBD2. V lost 4 bases to trimming and J lost 7 bases; unmatched junction nucleotides: 15. Germline CDR1 SGHRS, CDR2 YFSETQ. There are 18 residues in the CDR3. As DNA, the CDR3 is TGCGCCAGCAGCGGCGGGCCAACTAGCGGGAGGGCCCTATATACGCAGTATTTT. Translation gives CASSGGPTSGRALYTQYF. The variable domain in full, completed from reference TRBV5-1 and TRBJ2-3, reads KAGVTQTPRYLIKTRGQQVTLSCSPISGHRSVSWYQQTPGQGLQFLFEYFSETQRNKGNFPGRFSGRQFSNSRSEMNVSTLELGDSALYLCASSGGPTSGRALYTQYFGPGTRLTVL.

This clone has just a few counts. The V and J genes are TRBV19 and TRBJ1-4, with no clear D. CDR3 length: 13 amino acids. The germline V and J ends were trimmed by 4 bases and 6 bases, with 9 bases remaining between them. Germline CDR1 and CDR2: LNHDA and SQIVND (reference sequence). The CDR3 region is CASSTQIYEKLFF. The CDR3, as DNA: TGTGCCAGTAGTACCCAGATTTATGAAAAACTGTTTTTT.

This clone has only one observation. The chain joins TRBV6-4 to TRBJ2-3; tentative D call: TRBD2 (5 bases). Germline assignment: CDR1 MRHNA and CDR2 SNTAGT. This CDR3 is 13 amino acids long. Between the trimmed V and J ends, which lost 2 bases and 6 bases, there was a span of 9 bases. Here the CDR3 reads CASSDRTGDTQYF. The CDR3 nucleotides read TGTGCCAGCAGTGACCGGACGGGGGATACGCAGTATTTT.

J is TRBJ1-2 and V is TRBV27; D uncertain. The CDR3 contains 14 residues. The V end lost 8 bases, the J end lost 4 bases, and 17 bases lay between the germline ends. In germline, CDR1 is MNHEY, CDR2 SMNVEV (reference sequence). CDR3 DNA: TGTGCCAGCCCCACGAGAGGGAGCCTCTATGGCTACACCTTC. It encodes CASPTRGSLYGYTF.

This sequence joins TRBV5-1 and TRBJ1-2; TRBD1 matches 9 bases. The CDR3 spans 14 residues. Germline V gives CDR1 SGHRS, CDR2 YFSETQ. The junction had 4 bases not matched to a gene; V was cut back by 4 bases and J by 3 bases. CDR3 DNA sequence: TGCGCCAGCAGCACAGGGGGCTCGGACTATGGCTACACCTTC. Residues: CASSTGGSDYGYTF.

To note about this clone: Other DNA variants within this sample encode the same CDR3. The chain combines TRBV5-1 with TRBJ2-5, with TRBD2 as a possible D gene (5 bases). From germline, CDR1 is SGHRS and CDR2 YFSETQ. Trimming took off 2 bases at V and 1 base at J, with 6 bases between the two ends. The CDR3 has 13 residues. CDR3 in DNA: TGCGCCAGCAGCTTTGGGAGCCAAGAGACCCAGTACTTC. Translation gives CASSFGSQETQYF.